This T cell receptor (beta chain) originates from a study of early T cells in non-severe SARS-CoV-2 infection. Study in general: Chains were unpaired, as sequencing was done on bulk RNA from unsorted whole blood.

Attached unique molecular identifiers marked individual cDNA molecules. TCRdb recomputed calls from the 5' RACE reads with MiXCR, one row per CDR3 protein. In the table there are 70,000 to 80,000 distinct CDR3 sequences, around 12% of which are singletons. A word on this clonotype: The antigen is not known.

Study-wide points: Comparison of clonotypes with VDJdb favored anti-spike CD8 responses while missing private and CD4 specificities.

V was pared by 7 bases and J by 0 bases, with 9 bases of the junction left unmatched. Germline V gives CDR1 MDHEN, CDR2 SYDVKM. This CDR3 is 16 amino acids long. The material sequenced was whole blood, taken at baseline. The chain joins TRBV28 to TRBJ2-1, with 7 positions matching TRBD1. The TCR sequence derives from an adult who was a healthcare worker with PCR-confirmed SARS-CoV-2 infection or an uninfected control (not recorded which). This chain's CDR3 is CASIGTGVDSYNEQFF. The CDR3 DNA follows: TGTGCCAGCATAGGTACAGGGGTCGACTCCTACAATGAGCAGTTCTTC.